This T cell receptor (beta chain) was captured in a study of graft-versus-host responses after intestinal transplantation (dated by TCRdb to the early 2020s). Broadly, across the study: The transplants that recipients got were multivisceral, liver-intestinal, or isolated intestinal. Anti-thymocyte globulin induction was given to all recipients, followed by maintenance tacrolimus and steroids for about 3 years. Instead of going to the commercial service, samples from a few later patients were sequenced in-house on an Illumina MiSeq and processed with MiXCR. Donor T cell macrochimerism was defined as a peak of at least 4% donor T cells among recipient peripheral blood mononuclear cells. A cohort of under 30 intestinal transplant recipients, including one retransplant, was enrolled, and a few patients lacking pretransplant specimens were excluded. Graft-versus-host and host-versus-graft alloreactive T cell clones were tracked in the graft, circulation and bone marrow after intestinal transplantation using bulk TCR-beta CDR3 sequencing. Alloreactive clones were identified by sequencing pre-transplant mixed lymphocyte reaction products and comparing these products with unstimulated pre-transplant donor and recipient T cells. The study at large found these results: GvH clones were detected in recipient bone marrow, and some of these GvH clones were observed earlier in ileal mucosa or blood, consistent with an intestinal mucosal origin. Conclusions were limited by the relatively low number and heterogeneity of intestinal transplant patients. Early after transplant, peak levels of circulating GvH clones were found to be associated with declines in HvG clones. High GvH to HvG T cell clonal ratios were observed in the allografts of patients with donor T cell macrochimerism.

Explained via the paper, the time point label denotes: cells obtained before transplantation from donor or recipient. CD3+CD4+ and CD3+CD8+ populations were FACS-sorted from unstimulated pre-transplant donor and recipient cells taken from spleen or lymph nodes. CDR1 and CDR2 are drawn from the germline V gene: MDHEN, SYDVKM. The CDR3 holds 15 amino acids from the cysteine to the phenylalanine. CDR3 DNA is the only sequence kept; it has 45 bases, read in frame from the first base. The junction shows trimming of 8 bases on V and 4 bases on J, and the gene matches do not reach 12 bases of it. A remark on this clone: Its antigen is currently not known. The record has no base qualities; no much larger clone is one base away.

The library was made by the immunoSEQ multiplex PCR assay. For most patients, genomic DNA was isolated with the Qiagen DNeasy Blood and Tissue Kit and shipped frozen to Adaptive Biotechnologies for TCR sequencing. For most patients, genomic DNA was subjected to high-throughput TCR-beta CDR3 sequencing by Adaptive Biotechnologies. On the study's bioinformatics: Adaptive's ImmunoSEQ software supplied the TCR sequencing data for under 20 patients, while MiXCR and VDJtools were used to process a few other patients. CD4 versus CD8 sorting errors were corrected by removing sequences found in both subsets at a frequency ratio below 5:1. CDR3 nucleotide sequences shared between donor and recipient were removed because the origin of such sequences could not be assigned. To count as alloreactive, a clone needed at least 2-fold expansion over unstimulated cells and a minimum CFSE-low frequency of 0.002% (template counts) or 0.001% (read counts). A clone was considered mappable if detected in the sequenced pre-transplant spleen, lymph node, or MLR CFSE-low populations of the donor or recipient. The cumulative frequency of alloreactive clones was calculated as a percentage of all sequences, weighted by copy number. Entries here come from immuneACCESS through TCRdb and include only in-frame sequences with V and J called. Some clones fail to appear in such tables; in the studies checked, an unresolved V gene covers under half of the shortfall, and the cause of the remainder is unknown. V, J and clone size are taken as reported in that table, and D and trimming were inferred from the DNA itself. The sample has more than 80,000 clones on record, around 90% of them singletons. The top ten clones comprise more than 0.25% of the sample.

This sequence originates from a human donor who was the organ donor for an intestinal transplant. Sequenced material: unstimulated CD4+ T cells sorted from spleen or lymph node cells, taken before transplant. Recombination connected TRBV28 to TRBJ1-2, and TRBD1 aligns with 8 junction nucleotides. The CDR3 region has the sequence CASGRPGGPGYGYTF. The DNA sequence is TGTGCCAGCGGCCGACCAGGGGGCCCTGGCTATGGCTACACCTTC.